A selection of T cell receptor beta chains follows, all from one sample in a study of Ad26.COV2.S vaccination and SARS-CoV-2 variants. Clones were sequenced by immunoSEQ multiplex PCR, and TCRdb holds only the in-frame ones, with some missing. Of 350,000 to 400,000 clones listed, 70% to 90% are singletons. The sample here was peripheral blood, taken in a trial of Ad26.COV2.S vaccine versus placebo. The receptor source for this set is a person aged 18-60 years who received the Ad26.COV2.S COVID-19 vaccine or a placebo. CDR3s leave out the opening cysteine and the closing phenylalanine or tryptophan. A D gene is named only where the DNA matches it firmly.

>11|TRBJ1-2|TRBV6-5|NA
ASRRGSNYGYT
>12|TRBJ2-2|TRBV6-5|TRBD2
ASSRSGGAGELF
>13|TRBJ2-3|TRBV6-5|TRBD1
ASSWSGTGTDTQY
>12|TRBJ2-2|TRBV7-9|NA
ASSPRRGTGELF
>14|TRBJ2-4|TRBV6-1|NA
ASSGARQLAKNIQY
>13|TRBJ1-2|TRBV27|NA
ASSLSKASPHGYT
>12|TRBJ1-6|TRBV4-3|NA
ASSPKTGPVPLH
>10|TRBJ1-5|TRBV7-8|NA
ASSQMDVPQH
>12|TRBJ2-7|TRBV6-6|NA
ASSLDRQRYEQY
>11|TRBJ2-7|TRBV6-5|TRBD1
ASYGTVTYEQY
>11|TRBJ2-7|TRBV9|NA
ASSVEPPYEQY
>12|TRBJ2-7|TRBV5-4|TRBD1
ASSRQGASYEQY
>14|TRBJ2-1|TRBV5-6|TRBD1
ASSSPRTGTYNEQF
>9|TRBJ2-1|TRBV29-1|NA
SAGQVNEQF
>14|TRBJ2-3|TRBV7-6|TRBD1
ASSQHPGGGTDTQY
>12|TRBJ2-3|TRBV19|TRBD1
ATYQPGQTFKQY
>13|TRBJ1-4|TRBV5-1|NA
ASSWEGPSNEKLF
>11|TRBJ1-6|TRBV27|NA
ASSLRESSPLH
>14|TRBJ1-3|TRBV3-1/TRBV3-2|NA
ASSQERGLGGNTIY
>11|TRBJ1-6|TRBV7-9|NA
ASSLARGSPLH
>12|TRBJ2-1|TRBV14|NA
ASSHPNSYNEQF
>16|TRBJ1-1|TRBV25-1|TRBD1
ASSESPLRDRKNTEAF
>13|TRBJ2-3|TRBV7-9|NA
ASSLYTRQTDTQY
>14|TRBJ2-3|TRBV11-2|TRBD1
ASSLAGQGMTDTQY
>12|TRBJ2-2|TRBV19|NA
ASSIRGGTGELF
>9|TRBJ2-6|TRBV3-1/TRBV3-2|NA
ASSQTDVLT
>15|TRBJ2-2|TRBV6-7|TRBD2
ASRSLSGGAGTGELF
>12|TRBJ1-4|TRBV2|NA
ASRQGPTNEKLF
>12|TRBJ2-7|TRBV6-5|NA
ASSSGLPSYEQY
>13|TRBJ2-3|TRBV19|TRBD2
ASTPGTSGADTQY